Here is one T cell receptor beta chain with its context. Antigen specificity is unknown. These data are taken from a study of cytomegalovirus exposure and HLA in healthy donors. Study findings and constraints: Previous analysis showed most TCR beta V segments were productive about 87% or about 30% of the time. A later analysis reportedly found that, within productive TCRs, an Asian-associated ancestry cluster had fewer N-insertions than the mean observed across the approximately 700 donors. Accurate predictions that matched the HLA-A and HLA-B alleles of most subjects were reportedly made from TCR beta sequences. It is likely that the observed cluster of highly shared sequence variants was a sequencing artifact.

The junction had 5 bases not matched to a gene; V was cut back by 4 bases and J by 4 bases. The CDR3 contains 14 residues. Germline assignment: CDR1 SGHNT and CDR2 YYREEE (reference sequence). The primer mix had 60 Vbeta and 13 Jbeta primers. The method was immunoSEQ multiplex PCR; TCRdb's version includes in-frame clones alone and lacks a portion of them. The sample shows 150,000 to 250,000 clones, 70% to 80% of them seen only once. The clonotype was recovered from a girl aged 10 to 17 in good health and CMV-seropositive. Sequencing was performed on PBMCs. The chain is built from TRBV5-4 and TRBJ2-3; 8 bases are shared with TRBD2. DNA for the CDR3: TGTGCCAGCAGCCACACGGGGGGGGCAGATACGCAGTATTTT. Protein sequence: CASSHTGGADTQYF. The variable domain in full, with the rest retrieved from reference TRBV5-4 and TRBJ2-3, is ETGVTQSPTHLIKTRGQQVTLRCSSQSGHNTVSWYQQALGQGPQFIFQYYREEENGRGNFPPRFSGLQFPNYSSELNVNALELDDSALYLCASSHTGGADTQYFGPGTRLTVL.